Presented here are 12 T cell receptor beta chains from one specimen sequenced in a study of blood T cell repertoires in COVID-19. The method was immunoSEQ multiplex PCR; TCRdb's version includes in-frame clones alone and lacks a portion of them. This sample yields fewer than 450,000 clones, of which under 95% are seen a single time; 3% to 4% belongs to the top ten. The sample taken for sequencing was peripheral blood. All receptors come from a young woman who had recovered from COVID-19.

J is TRBJ1-2 and V is TRBV10-3; D not certain. The CDR3 covers 12 residues. The V gene lost 3 bases and the J gene lost 8 bases, with 10 bases spanning the gap. Germline V CDR1 and CDR2: ENHRY, SYGVKD. CDR3 sequence reads: CAISEGQRGYTF. In DNA, the CDR3 is TGTGCCATCAGTGAAGGTCAGAGGGGCTACACCTTC.

CDR3 sequence reads: CASSTGTGFGEQFF. CDR3 DNA sequence: TGTGCCAGCAGTACCGGGACAGGGTTTGGTGAGCAGTTCTTC. The chain combines TRBV5-8 with TRBJ2-1; 9 bases map to TRBD1. Germline V gene sequence: CDR1 SGHTS, CDR2 YDEGEE. This CDR3 is 14 amino acids long. V trimming: 5 bases; J trimming: 9 bases; junction bases outside the gene matches: 9.

The rearrangement links TRBV5-6 to TRBJ2-3; maybe TRBD2 (5 bases). CDR1 SGHDT and CDR2 YYEEEE come from the germline V gene. The CDR3 loop spans 15 amino acids. Trimming took off 4 bases at V and 0 bases at J, with 12 bases between the two ends. The CDR3 DNA follows: TGTGCCAGCAGCCCCTGGACTTTTAGCACAGATACGCAGTATTTT. It is translated as CASSPWTFSTDTQYF.

In its sample, this clone was seen once. The V and J genes are TRBV9 and TRBJ1-1, with D possibly TRBD1 on 5 matching bases. V lost 0 bases and J 3 bases, leaving 12 bases between the germline ends. The germline gives CDR1 SGDLS, CDR2 YYNGEE. The CDR3 consists of 15 residues. The CDR3 sequence is CASSVVLGGDTEAFF. The CDR3 nucleotides read TGTGCCAGCAGCGTAGTTTTAGGAGGGGACACTGAAGCTTTCTTT.

This chain joins TRBV29-1 and TRBJ2-1; 15 bases fit TRBD2. The CDR3 runs to 15 residues. J lost 5 bases, V lost 6 bases, and 5 bases had no gene match. CDR1 is SQVTM, CDR2 ANQGSEA, per germline. The CDR3 sequence is CSVWTSGRVHNEQFF. CDR3 sequence (DNA): TGCAGCGTCTGGACTAGCGGGAGGGTCCACAATGAGCAGTTCTTC.

The chain carries TRBV12-3 or TRBV12-4 and TRBJ1-1; the D is unclear. This CDR3 region has 13 residues. V was trimmed by 0 bases and J by 6 bases, leaving 8 bases between them. For the CDR3, the DNA is TGTGCCAGCAGTTTAGCCCGACTGTCTGAAGCTTTCTTT. Translated, it gives CASSLARLSEAFF.

V is TRBV5-1 and J is TRBJ1-1; 11 nucleotides line up with TRBD1. Germline CDR1 reads SGHRS; CDR2 reads YFSETQ. CDR3 size: 15 residues. V lost 4 bases to trimming and J lost 0 bases; unmatched junction nucleotides: 2. CDR3 DNA: TGCGCCAGCAGCACGGACAGGGGGCTGAACACTGAAGCTTTCTTT. Amino acid sequence: CASSTDRGLNTEAFF. The variable domain in full, completed from reference TRBV5-1 and TRBJ1-1, reads KAGVTQTPRYLIKTRGQQVTLSCSPISGHRSVSWYQQTPGQGLQFLFEYFSETQRNKGNFPGRFSGRQFSNSRSEMNVSTLELGDSALYLCASSTDRGLNTEAFFGQGTRLTVV.

The DNA of the CDR3 is TGTGCCAGCAGCGGACCCCGTCGGGGTCGTGGAACAGATACGCAGTATTTT. Its protein product is CASSGPRRGRGTDTQYF. The chain links TRBV9 to TRBJ2-3; a possible D gene is TRBD2 (5 bases). Germline V gives CDR1 SGDLS, CDR2 YYNGEE. This CDR3 is built from 17 residues. V gave up 3 bases and J gave up 3 bases, with 20 bases separating them. The variable domain in full, with the rest retrieved from reference TRBV9 and TRBJ2-3, is DSGVTQTPKHLITATGQRVTLRCSPRSGDLSVYWYQQSLDQGLQFLIQYYNGEERAKGNILERFSAQQFPDLHSELNLSSLELGDSALYFCASSGPRRGRGTDTQYFGPGTRLTVL.

V gene TRBV28 combines with J gene TRBJ1-5; 10 bases line up with TRBD1. The CDR3 is 15 residues long. The germline V gene encodes CDR1 MDHEN and CDR2 SYDVKM. V trimming: 6 bases; J trimming: 0 bases; junction bases outside the gene matches: 2. The CDR3 coding sequence is TGTGCCAGCAGCTGGACAGGGGGTAGCAATCAGCCCCAGCATTTT. This codes for CASSWTGGSNQPQHF.

The V call is TRBV11-3, the J call TRBJ2-1; a weak D match, TRBD2 (5 bases). The V gene's germline CDR1 is SGHNT and CDR2 YENEEA. CDR3 length: 14 residues. Trimming cost V 0 bases and J 9 bases, with 12 bases left between them. The CDR3 loop reads CASSLEGGVAEQFF. The CDR3 coding sequence is TGTGCCAGCAGCTTAGAAGGAGGCGTCGCTGAGCAGTTCTTC.

A single count supports this clone. This chain uses TRBV6-5 with TRBJ1-4; D remains unclear. V was clipped by 6 bases and J by 0 bases, with 8 bases between them. Germline lookup yields CDR1 MNHEY and CDR2 SVGAGI. The CDR3 is 14 amino acids. Written as DNA, the CDR3 is TGTGCCAGCAGCTCCAGTGCAACTAATGAAAAACTGTTTTTT. Its translation: CASSSSATNEKLFF.

The chain links TRBV4-3 to TRBJ1-6; TRBD1 is a possible D gene (5 bases). Germline CDR1 reads LGHNA; CDR2 reads YSLEER. CDR3 length: 16 residues. V was trimmed by 3 bases and J by 8 bases, leaving 17 bases between them. DNA of the CDR3: TGCGCCAGCAGCCACATTATTCATAAAGGGGATTCACCCCTCCACTTT. It yields the protein CASSHIIHKGDSPLHF.